This is a list of T cell receptor beta chains from one sample in a study of blood T cell repertoires in COVID-19. Produced via immunoSEQ multiplex PCR; TCRdb's table is partial and in-frame only. In the table there are 80,000 to 100,000 clones, approximately 82% of which are singletons. What was sequenced was peripheral blood. The receptors come from a man in his 70s with active or convalescent COVID-19. Both conserved end residues are part of each CDR3. Fields, in order: V gene, CDR3 length, D gene, J gene, CDR3 protein, CDR3 DNA. A D gene is named only where the DNA matches it firmly.

>TRBV5-6|16|TRBD1|TRBJ1-2
CASSRKGAGTSYGYTF
TGTGCCAGCAGCCGAAAGGGGGCTGGGACTTCGTATGGCTACACCTTC
>TRBV7-9|14|NA|TRBJ2-5
CASSLALREETQYF
TGTGCCAGCAGCTTAGCCCTCAGGGAAGAGACCCAGTACTTC
>TRBV30|14|NA|TRBJ2-7
CAWSVGGPRSEQYF
TGTGCCTGGAGTGTGGGAGGTCCCCGGAGCGAGCAGTACTTC
>TRBV5-1|17|TRBD2|TRBJ2-3
CASSSKPGLAATDTQYF
TGCGCCAGCAGCTCCAAGCCGGGACTAGCGGCCACAGATACGCAGTATTTT
>TRBV14|13|NA|TRBJ1-6
CASTVRVGSPLHF
TGTGCCAGCACTGTCAGGGTAGGATCACCCCTCCACTTT
>TRBV5-4|15|TRBD1|TRBJ2-7
CASSFPGQGHHEQYF
TGTGCCAGCAGCTTCCCGGGACAGGGTCACCACGAGCAGTACTTC
>TRBV6-5|14|TRBD1|TRBJ1-2
CASSIPGGGYGYTF
TGTGCCAGCAGCATCCCAGGGGGCGGCTATGGCTACACCTTC
>TRBV28|14|NA|TRBJ1-2
CASSWARGATGYTF
TGTGCCAGCAGTTGGGCTAGGGGCGCGACTGGCTACACCTTC
>TRBV5-4|13|NA|TRBJ1-2
CASSSTANYGYTF
TGTGCCAGCAGCAGTACAGCTAACTATGGCTACACCTTC
>TRBV19|14|NA|TRBJ2-1
CASSAGIMYNEQFF
TGTGCCAGTAGTGCAGGGATCATGTACAATGAGCAGTTCTTC
>TRBV6-1|15|NA|TRBJ2-5
CASSEGQAGWETQYF
TGTGCCAGCAGTGAAGGGCAGGCTGGGTGGGAGACCCAGTACTTC
>TRBV6-2/TRBV6-3|16|NA|TRBJ2-5
CASSYSLLRAGETQYF
TGTGCCAGCAGTTACTCTTTGTTGCGGGCCGGGGAGACCCAGTACTTC
>TRBV27|17|NA|TRBJ1-4
CASSLSNLGRYVVKLFF
TGTGCCAGCAGTTTATCGAATCTTGGCAGGTATGTGGTAAAACTGTTTTTT
>TRBV18|19|TRBD1|TRBJ2-6
CASSPPRTGALSGANVLTF
TGTGCCAGCTCACCACCGAGGACAGGGGCCCTATCTGGGGCCAACGTCCTGACTTTC
>TRBV5-1|14|TRBD2|TRBJ2-1
CASSFGGENNEQFF
TGCGCCAGCAGCTTTGGGGGGGAGAACAATGAGCAGTTCTTC
>TRBV5-1|21|TRBD1|TRBJ1-1
CASSLGHNSNRGTNANTEAFF
TGCGCCAGCAGCTTGGGCCACAACAGTAACAGGGGAACAAACGCGAACACTGAAGCTTTCTTT
>TRBV19|15|TRBD2|TRBJ2-3
CASSIGGGRGDTQYF
TGTGCCAGTAGTATAGGCGGGGGGCGAGGAGATACGCAGTATTTT
>TRBV5-1|16|NA|TRBJ1-3
CASSLASGAGGNTIYF
TGCGCCAGCAGCTTGGCTTCAGGGGCCGGTGGAAACACCATATATTTT
>TRBV2|14|TRBD2|TRBJ2-1
CASSGIAGAGEQFF
TGTGCCAGCAGTGGGATAGCGGGGGCGGGTGAGCAGTTCTTC
>TRBV11-2|16|TRBD1|TRBJ2-7
CASSPNTRTGVYEQYF
TGTGCCAGCAGCCCAAACACTAGGACAGGAGTCTACGAGCAGTACTTC
>TRBV3-1/TRBV3-2|17|NA|TRBJ2-6
CASSHSRVVSGANVLTF
TGTGCCAGCAGCCATTCGCGGGTCGTCTCTGGGGCCAACGTCCTGACTTTC
>TRBV19|12|TRBD2|TRBJ2-3
CASSFSGGPQYF
TGTGCCAGTAGTTTTAGCGGGGGACCGCAGTATTTT
>TRBV7-9|14|NA|TRBJ1-2
CASSLTASNYGYTF
TGTGCCAGCAGCTTGACAGCGTCTAACTATGGCTACACCTTC